Below, 11 T cell receptor beta chains from the same sample are listed, as sequenced in a study of T cell clonality in common variable immunodeficiency. Here immunoSEQ multiplex PCR was the method, and the copy in TCRdb shows in-frame clones only, minus some. The profile covers about 44,000 clones, none occurring a single time. Sample: peripheral blood mononuclear cells. The receptors come from a person aged 18 to 70 in good health.

This clone was seen at least ten times. Read data end 3 residues before the CDR3 end; the end is taken from the germline J gene. V and J are TRBV19 and TRBJ2-7; 7 nucleotides match TRBD1. The germline CDR1 and CDR2 sequences are LNHDA and SQIVND (reference sequence). The CDR3 is made up of 16 amino acids. The V gene end was trimmed by 0 bases and the J gene end by 2 bases; junction bases not matched to a gene: 7. The CDR3 loop is CASSIDLQGVPYEQYF. Partial CDR3 DNA: TGTGCCAGTAGTATAGATCTCCAGGGGGTCCCCTACGAG.

The table lists this clone with many counts. The sequenced fragment ends 3 residues before the CDR3 boundary, so the rest is inferred from the germline J gene. The chain joins TRBV19 to TRBJ2-3; TRBD2 agrees at 11 bases. This CDR3 is 16 amino acids long. Per germline, CDR1 LNHDA and CDR2 SQIVND (reference sequence). The trim removed 3 bases at V and 1 base at J, leaving 3 bases unmatched. The CDR3 region is CASSIRSGGGTDTQYF. The covered CDR3 bases are TGTGCCAGTAGTATCCGTAGCGGGGGGGGCACAGATACG.

This clone was counted ten times or more. The read comes to an end 3 residues before the CDR3 does, leaving the germline J gene to fill in the end. J is TRBJ2-1 and V is TRBV6-4; 12 bases match TRBD2. Germline trimming cut 5 bases from V and 4 bases from J; bases unmatched to any gene: 3. CDR1 MRHNA and CDR2 SNTAGT come from the germline V gene. The CDR3 contains 15 residues. The CDR3 bases that were read are TGTGCCAGCAGTCCTACTAGCGGGGGGTACAATGAG. Translation gives CASSPTSGGYNE. The complete CDR3 reads CASSPTSGGYNEQFF.

This clone has at least ten counts. The CDR3 is CASSHEQSSGDQETQYF. CDR3 DNA (partial): TGCGCCAGCAGCCATGAACAATCTAGCGGGGACCAAGAGACC. The V and J genes are TRBV4-1 and TRBJ2-5; 9 bases match TRBD2. With the read ending 3 residues before the CDR3 end, the germline J gene is used to fill in that end. Germline CDR1 is MGHRA and CDR2 is YSYEKL. Trimming took 3 bases from V and 0 from J; bases not matched to a gene: 8. The CDR3 sequence is 17 residues long.

This clone was found many times. The missing CDR3 end, 3 residues past where the read stops, is filled in from the germline J gene. The chain recombines TRBV5-4 with TRBJ1-1; TRBD1 is a possible D gene (6 bases). The CDR3 runs to 12 residues. Germline-derived CDR1 and CDR2 are SGHNT and YYREEE (reference sequence). The DNA read from the CDR3 is TGTGCCAGCAGCTTGGACAGGGTTCGG. Residues: CASSLDRVR. The CDR3, in full, reads CASSLDRVRAFF.

The table lists this clone with many counts. Read data end 3 residues before the CDR3 end; the end is taken from the germline J gene. V and J are TRBV20-1 and TRBJ2-1; D perhaps matches TRBD2 (6 bases). CDR1 and CDR2 (germline): DFQATT, SNEGSKA (reference sequence). The CDR3 is 13 residues long. V was pared by 7 bases and J by 3 bases, with 13 bases between. Partial CDR3 DNA: TGCAGTGGAAGGTACGGGGGCTACAATGAG. This translates into CSGRYGGYNE. In full, the CDR3 is CSGRYGGYNEQFF.

This clone was recorded at least ten times. The read terminates 3 residues ahead of where the CDR3 ends, so the germline J gene completes it. The genes are TRBV5-4 and TRBJ2-1; 9 bases are shared with TRBD2. The CDR3 spans 16 residues. Per germline, CDR1 SGHNT and CDR2 YYREEE (reference sequence). J lost 4 bases, V lost 2 bases, and 7 bases had no gene match. The DNA read from the CDR3 is TGTGCCAGCAGCTTTATACCAGCGGGGGGATACAATGAG. Amino acid sequence: CASSFIPAGGYNE. From start to end, the CDR3 is CASSFIPAGGYNEQFF.

Many counts were recorded for this clone. The CDR3 end falls 3 residues outside the read, so it is completed with the germline J gene. The chain employs TRBV2 and TRBJ2-1; 7 nucleotides align to TRBD2. With V trimmed by 5 bases and J by 9 bases, 7 bases remained unmatched. Germline V lookup: CDR1 SNHLY, CDR2 FYNNEI. The CDR3 sequence is 13 residues long. CDR3 DNA (partial): TGTGCCAGCAGTCGGGGCCCGGGGGGTGAG. Translated, it gives CASSRGPGGE. Given in full, the CDR3 is CASSRGPGGEQFF.

This clone was counted ten times or more. The CDR3 goes on 3 residues after the read ends, and that part is filled in from the germline J gene. The rearrangement links TRBV20-1 to TRBJ2-5; 7 bases are a match to TRBD2. V gave up 0 bases and J gave up 5 bases; unmatched junction bases: 9. The CDR3 is made up of 15 amino acids. Germline lookup yields CDR1 DFQATT and CDR2 SNEGSKA (reference sequence). CDR3 protein: CSAREVGRESETQYF. CDR3 bases read: TGCAGTGCTAGAGAGGTTGGGCGGGAGAGTGAGACC.

This clone was observed many times. The junction and the germline gene differ at one end; a read error may be behind it. Here the CDR3 reads CASSQVGSQETQYF. The sequenced part of the CDR3 DNA is TGCGCCAGCAGCCAAGTAGGGTCCCAAGAGACC. This sequence joins TRBV4-2 and TRBJ2-5; D is undetermined. The sequenced fragment ends 3 residues before the CDR3 boundary, so the rest is inferred from the germline J gene. From germline, CDR1 is LGHNA and CDR2 YNFKEQ. This CDR3 is 14 amino acids long.

This clone was found many times. The read comes to an end 3 residues before the CDR3 does, leaving the germline J gene to fill in the end. V is TRBV5-1 and J is TRBJ2-5; 9 positions agree with TRBD2. The germline V gene has CDR1 SGHRS and CDR2 YFSETQ. This CDR3 is built from 14 residues. V trimming: 5 bases; J trimming: 1 base; junction bases outside the gene matches: 3. This chain's CDR3 is CASSYSGGQETQYF. CDR3 DNA (partial): TGCGCCAGCAGTTATAGCGGGGGCCAAGAGACC.